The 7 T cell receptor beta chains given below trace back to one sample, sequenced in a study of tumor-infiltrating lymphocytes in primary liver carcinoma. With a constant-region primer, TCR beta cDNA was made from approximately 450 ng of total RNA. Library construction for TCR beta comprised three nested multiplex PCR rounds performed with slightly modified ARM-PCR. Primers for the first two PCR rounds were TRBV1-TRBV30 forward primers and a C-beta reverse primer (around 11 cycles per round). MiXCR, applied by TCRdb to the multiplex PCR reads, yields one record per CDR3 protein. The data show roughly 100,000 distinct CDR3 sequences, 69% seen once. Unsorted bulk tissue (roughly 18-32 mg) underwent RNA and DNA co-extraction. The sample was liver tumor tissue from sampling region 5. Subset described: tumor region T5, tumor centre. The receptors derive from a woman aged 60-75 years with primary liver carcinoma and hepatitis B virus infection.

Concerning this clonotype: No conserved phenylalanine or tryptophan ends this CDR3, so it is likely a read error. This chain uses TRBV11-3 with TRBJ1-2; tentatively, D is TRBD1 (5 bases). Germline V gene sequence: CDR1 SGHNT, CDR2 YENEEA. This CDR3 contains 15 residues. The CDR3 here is CASGLDPSGKYGYTL. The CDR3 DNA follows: TGTGCCAGCGGCTTAGATCCCTCAGGGAAGTATGGCTACACCCTC.

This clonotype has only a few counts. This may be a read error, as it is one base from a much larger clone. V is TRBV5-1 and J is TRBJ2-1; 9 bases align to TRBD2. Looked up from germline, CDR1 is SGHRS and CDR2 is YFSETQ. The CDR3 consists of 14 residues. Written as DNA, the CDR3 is TGCGCCACCACGCTAGCGGGAATAGGGAATGGGCAGTTCTTC. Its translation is CATTLAGIGNGQFF.

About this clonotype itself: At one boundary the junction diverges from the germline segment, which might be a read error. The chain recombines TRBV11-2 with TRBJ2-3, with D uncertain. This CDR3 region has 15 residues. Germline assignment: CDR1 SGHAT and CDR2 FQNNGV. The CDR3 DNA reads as TGTACCAGCAGCCTAGTTGTTAGGTCCACAGATACGCAGTATTTT. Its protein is CTSSLVVRSTDTQYF.

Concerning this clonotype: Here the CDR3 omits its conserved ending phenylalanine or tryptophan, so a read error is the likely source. The CDR3 spells CATSGNLAGAETQYC. In nucleotides, the CDR3 is TGTGCCACCAGTGGTAACTTAGCGGGAGCCGAGACCCAGTACTGC. V usage is TRBV24-1 and J usage is TRBJ2-5, with TRBD2 matching 9 bases. This CDR3 is built from 15 residues. Per the germline V gene, CDR1 is KGHDR and CDR2 is SFDVKD. V lost 5 bases to trimming and J lost 5 bases; unmatched junction nucleotides: 8.

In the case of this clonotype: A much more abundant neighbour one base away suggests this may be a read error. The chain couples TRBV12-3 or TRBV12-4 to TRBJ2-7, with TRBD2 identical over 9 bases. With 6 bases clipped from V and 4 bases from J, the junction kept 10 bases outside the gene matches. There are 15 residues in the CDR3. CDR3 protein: CASSAAGGRPYEQYF. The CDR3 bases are TGTGCCAGCAGCGCCGCGGGAGGGCGGCCGTACGAGCAGTACTTC.

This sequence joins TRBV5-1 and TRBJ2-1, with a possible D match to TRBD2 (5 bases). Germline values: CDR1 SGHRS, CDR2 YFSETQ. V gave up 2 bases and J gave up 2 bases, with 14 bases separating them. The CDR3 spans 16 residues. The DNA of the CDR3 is TGCGCCAGCAGCTTACTCAGGAGTAGCGCCTACAATGAGCAGTTCTTC. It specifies CASSLLRSSAYNEQFF.

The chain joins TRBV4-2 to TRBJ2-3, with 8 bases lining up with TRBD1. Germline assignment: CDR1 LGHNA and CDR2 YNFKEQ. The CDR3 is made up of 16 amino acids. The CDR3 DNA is TGTGACAACAGCCAAGATCCGGGACAGGGCACAGATACGCAGTATTTT. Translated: CDNSQDPGQGTDTQYF.